This paragraph covers one T cell receptor (beta chain) sequence. No antigen is known for it. Profiling relied on immunoSEQ multiplex PCR, and the TCRdb table lists in-frame clones only, not all of them. Of 78,000 or so clones in the sample, roughly 81% were seen once. The V and J ends lost 4 bases and 1 base, in that order; junction bases with no gene match: 6. The CDR3 is 16 residues long. Germline CDR1 and CDR2: MNHNS and SASEGT. The data belong to a study of T cells in localized non-small cell lung cancer. Whole-study findings and limits: The tumor had only one region sequenced, so heterogeneity remains possible. Adjacent lung tissue had a median roughly 55 of the top 100 clones found in the tumor. Adjacent uninvolved lung had the highest clonality, suggesting focused antigen responses. Longer overall survival was linked to higher blood T cell density.

This TCR was recovered from a man aged 40 to 69 with stage I lung adenocarcinoma. J is TRBJ1-3 and V is TRBV6-1; 8 bases map to TRBD1. Sequences were derived from peripheral blood, sampled before any cancer treatment. Written as DNA, the CDR3 is TGTGCCAGCAGTGGTCAGGGGGCGCCTTCTGGAAACACCATATATTTT. It specifies CASSGQGAPSGNTIYF.